This T cell receptor (beta chain) was retrieved from a study of cytomegalovirus exposure and HLA in healthy donors listed by TCRdb under 2017. In the study overall: According to an earlier analysis of 587 of the donors, roughly 180 million T cells yielded roughly 110 million unique TCR beta sequences and 276 Gb of sequence data. Using immunosequencing, the study profiled T cell repertoires from about 620 subjects and related those repertoires to cytomegalovirus serostatus. In a later genetic analysis, genome-wide SNP genotypes for 398 of the 666 donors were used, and that subset was treated as a discovery cohort. High-throughput TCR immunosequencing, statistical association of individual TCRs with disease status, and machine learning were combined to predict cytomegalovirus infection status. Besides the first cohort of 666 subjects, a separate validation cohort made up of 120 different subjects was used. The study aimed to test whether signatures of past pathogen exposure could be identified by cataloging public T cell receptors. To study patterns of TCR occurrence, a later analysis re-analyzed previously published TCR beta repertoires from more than 550 donors and added high-resolution HLA genotyping. Rather than drawing on any new phenotypic data, the later analysis identified candidate immune exposures from TCR beta sequences and the way those sequences occurred across donors. The genetic ancestry cluster associated with self-reported Caucasian donors included over 80% of the 300 to 400 genotyped donors. Among over 350 genotyped donors of the cohort, an average of around 240,000 unique TCR beta nucleotide sequences were sequenced per donor, roughly 20% of them non-productive. The number of donors typed differed by locus, with 629-630 for A, B, C, DRB1 and DQB1, 522 for DQA1, approximately 580 for DPA1, and about 450 for DPB1. All discovery cohort repertoires had been generated using a single sequencing platform. An earlier analysis of around 540 of the donors applied high-throughput TCR beta sequencing to assess whether each TCR beta V gene segment acted as functional or pseudogenic. Class I and class II HLA loci were covered by the typing at four-digit resolution. Donor age, sex, ethnicity and CMV serostatus were compiled alongside the repertoire data. An early release that covered some 630 HLA-typed donors contained approximately 300 gigabases of sequencing data and around 80 million unique TCR sequences. Roughly five DR-DQ haplotypes were handled as single units for association and clustering because linkage in the cohort was strong. Overall study results and their limits: A later genetic analysis associated a missense DCLRE1C variant with V-gene and J-gene trimming of TCR beta chains, and an independent cohort replicated the association. Compared with the roughly 600-donor mean, donors in an Asian-associated ancestry cluster had fewer N-insertions in productive TCRs, according to a later genetic analysis. Cytomegalovirus status was reported to be diagnosed by the classifier with high specificity and sensitivity in both the original and validation cohorts. When HLA alleles, especially DR and DQ, strongly co-occurred, TCR associations were difficult to assign to individual alleles. In a later analysis, most CMV-associated TCR beta chains were found to appear HLA-restricted, with HLA associations seemingly driven largely by CMV exposure. Linkage disequilibrium might explain the correlated functional status among segregating V segments, but an unknown experimental factor could not be ruled out. A cluster of highly shared sequence variants was judged likely to represent a technical artifact of the sequencing pipeline. Broadly in line with IMGT annotations, most TCR beta V segments showed up in productive rearrangements about 87% or about 30% of the time in an earlier analysis of some 590 of the donors. At a false discovery rate of 0.05, a later analysis linked some 17,000 TCR beta sequences to specific HLA alleles. According to a later analysis, parvovirus B19, influenza, CMV and Epstein-Barr virus appeared linked to several top co-occurrence clusters. Because some donors lacked HLA typing at each locus, the association tests relied only on the typed subset. The cohort was sequenced for TCR beta chains only, and without alpha or paired-chain data the features that could be detected were limited. The study gave a list of under 200 TCR beta chains associated with cytomegalovirus. According to the authors, the approach could potentially be generalized to other disease states and immunological phenotypes. Most TCR sequences were observed very rarely across donors, whereas some public TCRs were present in many individuals. A further reported finding was that TCR beta sequences accurately predicted the HLA-A and HLA-B alleles for most subjects in the first cohort. A few of the identified cytomegalovirus-associated TCR beta chains were confirmed in vitro to be specific for cytomegalovirus antigens. According to a later analysis, TCR association rates differed among HLA loci, with DRB1 alleles showing the most associated TCRs and HLA-C alleles showing the fewest. Compared with equally common non-associated chains, HLA-associated TCR beta chains in a later analysis were more clonally expanded and had lower generation probabilities. Immune exposure information for the cohort was limited to CMV serostatus. Sequencing depth was assumed to be roughly uniform across donors in the presence/absence analyses, though that assumption may not hold. Because counts were too low, approximately 18 rarely observed V segments, including chromosome 9 orphons, were excluded from the earlier analysis of fewer than 650 of the donors.

The library was generated by the immunoSEQ multiplex PCR assay. A mixture of 60 forward primers for TCR Vbeta segments and 13 reverse primers for TCR Jbeta segments was used in the multiplex PCR. The CDR3 region of rearranged TCR beta genes was amplified from genomic DNA with a multiplex PCR assay. The amplified TCR beta libraries were sequenced on the Illumina HiSeq System as 87-base-pair reads. As for how the authors treated the data: Across the 670 or so repertoires, a later analysis counted tens of millions of unique TCR beta chains, 9.5 million to 13 million of which were shared by at least two donors. A nearest-neighbor algorithm error-corrected the raw reads and collapsed the reads into unique sequences, merging closely related sequences to remove PCR and sequencing errors. CDR3 sequences were aligned to IMGT reference sequences to assign V, D and J gene segments. Each retained sequence needed at least a six-nucleotide match to both a V gene segment and a J gene segment. Rearrangements were classified as productive when the CDR3 lacked stop codons and remained in frame with V and J, and all other rearrangements were classified as non-productive. Following IMGT convention, CDR3 was defined as the stretch from the second conserved V-encoded cysteine up to the conserved J-encoded phenylalanine. Sequences without an unambiguous match to a single V gene segment were excluded from the earlier analysis of several hundred of the donors. In an earlier analysis of a few hundred of the donors, a V segment was called functional when productive rearrangements were above 56.7%, and segregating when the standard deviation between donors exceeded 5%. A statistical classification framework was developed to diagnose cytomegalovirus status using the catalog of TCR beta chain sequences. In a later analysis, V and J genes were assigned by comparing TCR nucleotide sequences against IMGT/GENE-DB human TR gene sequences. Using the TCRdist pipeline, a later analysis assigned CDR3 sequences along with most-parsimonious VDJ recombination scenarios. A later analysis defined each TCR beta chain by its CDR3 amino acid sequence plus V-gene family, and excluded reads lacking a unique V-gene family. As a way to deal with suspected cross-contamination and a sequencing artifact, a later analysis dropped hundreds of nucleotide sequences that were highly shared and had low generation probability. For each public chain, a later analysis derived a clonal expansion index from normalized ranks of inferred template counts within each repertoire. A later analysis computed generation probabilities with a VDJ recombination model fitted to out-of-frame rearrangements, and checked the results against IGoR. A later analysis scored TCR-TCR, TCR-HLA and TCR-CMV co-occurrence with hypergeometric tests, applying a repertoire-size bias correction to TCR pairs. A later analysis estimated false discovery rates by permuting HLA or CMV assignments 20 times. In a later analysis, co-occurring TCRs were grouped with DBSCAN, and TCRdist sequence similarity was added when clustering was performed within HLA-allele-positive subsets. Repertoires with fewer than 30,000 or more than 120,000 public chains were left out of co-occurrence clustering, as were about five repertoires with anomalous nucleotide sharing. Entries here come from immuneACCESS through TCRdb and include only in-frame sequences with V and J called. Some clones fail to appear in such tables; in the studies checked, an unresolved V gene covers under half of the shortfall, and the cause of the remainder is unknown. V and J calls plus clone size are reproduced from that table; the DNA served to infer D and trimming. The sample yields over 110,000 clones; roughly 74% were counted once. Of the sample, about 6.8% is held by the ten largest clones.

Comment on this clone: No antigen is known for it. There are no base qualities to consult, and no much larger clone falls within one base.

In total, 630 or so healthy bone marrow donors made up the cohort. At the time of sampling, every cohort member was nominally healthy, though immune exposures that went unrecorded were likely present. The donor was CMV seropositive and belonged to the group of 250 to 300 seropositive cohort members. Every donor gave a peripheral blood sample, and the peripheral blood mononuclear cells from that sample were used for TCR beta sequencing. The Qiagen DNeasy Blood Extraction Kit was used to extract genomic DNA from the blood cell samples. This receptor was identified in a middle-aged woman in good health and CMV-seropositive. The sample taken for sequencing was PBMCs.

The sequenced DNA is TGTGCCAGCAGCTTAGGCCAGGGCCTTTACAATGAGCAGTTCTTC. Translated, it reads CASSLGQGLYNEQFF. The sequence joins TRBV13 to TRBJ2-1; TRBD1 is possibly the D segment (5 matching bases). Taken from the germline V gene (reference sequence), the CDR1 and CDR2 loops are PRHDT and FYEKMQ. Deletion took 0 bases off V and 4 bases off J, with a span of 10 bases between the germline ends. Measured from the cysteine to the phenylalanine, the CDR3 is 15 residues long. Left in the record is the CDR3 DNA by itself, 45 bases read in frame from the first base.